Listed below are T cell receptor beta chains from one sample, sequenced in a study of PD-L1 blockade in urothelial cancer. TCRdb's copy holds only in-frame clones and misses some; the assay was immunoSEQ multiplex PCR. The sample consists of fewer than 95,000 clones, roughly 84% of them appearing once. Material: PBMCs, obtained around atezolizumab (anti-PD-L1) treatment. The source of these receptors is a man in his sixties with urothelial cancer. The CDR3 runs from the conserved cysteine through the conserved F or W. A D gene is named only where the DNA matches it firmly. Size values are once, few and many counts, or a class for expanded clones, and some rows have none.

.	.	TRBV7-9	TRBJ1-1	CASSLVTDGRTAFF	TGTGCCAGCAGCTTAGTGACAGATGGACGTACGGCTTTCTTT
.	.	TRBV16	TRBJ2-1	CASSQFEVSPNEQFF	TGTGCCAGCAGCCAATTTGAGGTCTCCCCCAATGAGCAGTTCTTC
.	TRBD1	TRBV5-1	TRBJ1-4	CASSRGQGARTNEKLFF	TGCGCCAGCAGCCGGGGACAGGGGGCACGAACTAATGAAAAACTGTTTTTT
.	.	TRBV4-1	TRBJ1-5	CASSPRFEGGQPQHF	TGCGCCAGCAGCCCAAGATTTGAGGGAGGTCAGCCCCAGCATTTT
once	.	TRBV2	TRBJ1-2	CASSDRSDYGYTF	TGTGCCAGCAGTGACAGATCAGACTATGGCTACACCTTC
.	TRBD2	TRBV7-2	TRBJ2-7	CASSRLAPSYEQYF	TGTGCCAGCAGCCGACTAGCGCCTTCCTACGAGCAGTACTTC
.	TRBD1	TRBV30	TRBJ1-5	CAWSVQGKGNQPQHF	TGTGCCTGGAGTGTACAGGGGAAGGGCAATCAGCCCCAGCATTTT
.	TRBD1	TRBV18	TRBJ2-1	CASSPPSQQTHRGNEQFF	TGTGCCAGCTCACCACCGAGCCAACAAACCCACAGGGGGAATGAGCAGTTCTTC
.	.	TRBV30	TRBJ1-2	CAWGWRGNYGYTF	TGTGCCTGGGGTTGGCGGGGTAACTATGGCTACACCTTC
.	.	TRBV13	TRBJ1-1	CASSLRQVGGPEAFF	TGTGCCAGCAGCCTCCGACAGGTTGGGGGTCCTGAAGCTTTCTTT
.	TRBD1	TRBV6-6	TRBJ2-5	CASSWGDRGFQETQYF	TGTGCCAGCAGTTGGGGGGACAGGGGGTTCCAAGAGACCCAGTACTTC
.	TRBD1	TRBV19	TRBJ2-7	CASTGQGALYEQYF	TGTGCCAGTACGGGACAGGGGGCGTTGTACGAGCAGTACTTC
.	.	TRBV30	TRBJ1-1	CAWSVKVTGLNTEAFF	TGTGCCTGGAGTGTAAAGGTCACAGGGTTGAACACTGAAGCTTTCTTT
.	.	TRBV19	TRBJ1-5	CATGRGGGQPQHF	TGTGCCACCGGTCGGGGAGGAGGCCAGCCCCAGCATTTT
.	.	TRBV6-5	TRBJ2-5	CASSYSRQRLETQYF	TGTGCCAGCAGTTACTCGAGACAGCGATTGGAGACCCAGTACTTC
once	.	TRBV18	TRBJ2-1	CASSPEAGIYNEQFF	TGTGCCAGCTCACCAGAGGCGGGCATCTACAATGAGCAGTTCTTC
.	TRBD2	TRBV9	TRBJ2-7	CASSNGLAGFSYEQYF	TGTGCCAGCAGCAATGGACTAGCGGGATTCTCCTACGAGCAGTACTTC
.	TRBD1	TRBV19	TRBJ1-2	CASSPGQGHYGYTF	TGTGCCAGTAGTCCCGGACAGGGCCACTATGGCTACACCTTC
.	.	TRBV5-1	TRBJ2-3	CASSPGITGGADTQYF	TGCGCCAGCAGCCCGGGGATTACAGGGGGGGCAGATACGCAGTATTTT
few	TRBD1	TRBV5-8	TRBJ2-2	CASSTGQGYTGELFF	TGTGCCAGCAGCACGGGACAGGGTTACACCGGGGAGCTGTTTTTT
.	TRBD1	TRBV9	TRBJ1-2	CASNGQGNSYYGYTF	TGTGCCAGCAACGGACAGGGGAATTCGTACTATGGCTACACCTTC
.	TRBD1	TRBV13	TRBJ1-2	CASSLASGGTGYTF	TGTGCCAGCAGCTTAGCTTCAGGGGGAACTGGCTACACCTTC
.	TRBD1	TRBV7-8	TRBJ2-7	CASSLRQGAREQYF	TGTGCCAGCAGCTTAAGACAGGGGGCCCGGGAGCAGTACTTC
.	TRBD1	TRBV9	TRBJ1-1	CASSVDDRGTEAFF	TGTGCCAGCAGCGTAGATGACAGGGGTACTGAAGCTTTCTTT
.	TRBD1	TRBV4-1	TRBJ1-1	CASSQGGQANTEAFF	TGCGCCAGCAGCCAAGGGGGACAGGCGAACACTGAAGCTTTCTTT
.	TRBD1	TRBV27	TRBJ2-7	CASSTSDRGGTYEQYF	TGTGCCAGCAGTACATCGGACAGGGGGGGAACCTACGAGCAGTACTTC
.	.	TRBV28	TRBJ1-3	CASTRFPRTGNTIYF	TGTGCCAGCACCCGGTTTCCCCGCACTGGAAACACCATATATTTT
.	.	TRBV6-5	TRBJ2-6	CASSYTGVNPANVLTF	TGTGCCAGCAGTTACACAGGTGTAAATCCGGCCAACGTCCTGACTTTC
.	.	TRBV30	TRBJ2-1	CAWSGYQRSEQFF	TGTGCCTGGAGTGGATATCAGCGAAGTGAGCAGTTCTTC
.	.	TRBV5-1	TRBJ1-5	CASSPGGVNQPQHF	TGCGCCAGCAGCCCGGGGGGCGTCAATCAGCCCCAGCATTTT
.	TRBD1	TRBV19	TRBJ1-1	CASSSDRGVAFF	TGTGCCAGTAGTTCGGACAGGGGAGTGGCTTTCTTT
once	.	TRBV7-8	TRBJ2-3	CASSPSRRVTSTDTQYF	TGTGCCAGCAGCCCGTCTAGGCGGGTGACAAGCACAGATACGCAGTATTTT
.	TRBD1	TRBV7-9	TRBJ1-5	CASSRGQSNQPQHF	TGTGCCAGCAGCCGGGGACAGAGCAATCAGCCCCAGCATTTT
.	.	TRBV7-9	TRBJ2-2	CASSFFGWRENTGELFF	TGTGCCAGCAGCTTCTTTGGCTGGCGGGAGAACACCGGGGAGCTGTTTTTT
.	.	TRBV5-6	TRBJ2-1	CASTSDSYNEQFF	TGTGCCAGCACTTCGGACAGCTACAATGAGCAGTTCTTC
.	TRBD2	TRBV4-1	TRBJ2-3	CASSQVPGLATDTQYF	TGCGCCAGCAGCCAGGTCCCGGGACTAGCGACAGATACGCAGTATTTT
.	.	TRBV6-5	TRBJ1-2	CASSYSGGPWNYGYTF	TGTGCCAGCAGTTACTCGGGCGGGCCTTGGAACTATGGCTACACCTTC
.	TRBD1	TRBV2	TRBJ2-1	CASSGDSSSYNEQFF	TGTGCCAGCAGTGGGGACAGTAGCTCCTACAATGAGCAGTTCTTC
.	TRBD2	TRBV4-3	TRBJ2-1	CASSQAGGPRNEQFF	TGCGCCAGCAGCCAAGCGGGAGGGCCTAGGAATGAGCAGTTCTTC
few	TRBD1	TRBV6-1	TRBJ1-1	CASSRDRGRGTEAFF	TGTGCCAGCAGCCGGGACAGGGGGCGAGGTACTGAAGCTTTCTTT
.	.	TRBV6-5	TRBJ1-2	CASRQGTNYGYTF	TGTGCCAGCAGGCAGGGAACTAACTATGGCTACACCTTC
.	TRBD1	TRBV2	TRBJ2-7	CASSDPGTAYEQYF	TGTGCCAGCAGTGATCCAGGGACAGCTTACGAGCAGTACTTC
.	.	TRBV7-2	TRBJ2-1	CASSLAQGEQFF	TGTGCCAGCAGCTTAGCGCAGGGAGAGCAGTTCTTC
few	TRBD1	TRBV6-6	TRBJ2-7	CASSPGTDYEQYF	TGTGCCAGCAGCCCCGGGACAGACTACGAGCAGTACTTC
.	.	TRBV9	TRBJ2-1	CASSVALGQYNEQFF	TGTGCCAGCAGCGTAGCTCTCGGACAGTACAATGAGCAGTTCTTC
.	.	TRBV27	TRBJ1-1	CASQGLAEAFF	TGTGCTAGCCAGGGGCTCGCTGAAGCTTTCTTT
.	TRBD2	TRBV27	TRBJ2-7	CASSSDARTSGSYEQYF	TGTGCCAGCAGTTCGGACGCCCGGACTAGCGGGTCCTACGAGCAGTACTTC
.	.	TRBV28	TRBJ2-5	CASTPSWSQETQYF	TGTGCCAGCACTCCCTCGTGGAGCCAAGAGACCCAGTACTTC
.	TRBD2	TRBV18	TRBJ2-1	CASSLAGASYNEQFF	TGTGCCAGCTCCCTAGCGGGAGCCTCCTACAATGAGCAGTTCTTC
.	.	TRBV14	TRBJ2-3	CASSQAFRRAGRVDTQYF	TGTGCCAGCAGCCAGGCATTTCGACGGGCGGGGCGCGTAGATACGCAGTATTTT
.	TRBD1	TRBV9	TRBJ1-3	CASSPGQGAVGNTIYF	TGTGCCAGCAGCCCCGGACAGGGGGCCGTTGGAAACACCATATATTTT
.	.	TRBV13	TRBJ2-5	CASSLTRQETQYF	TGTGCCAGCAGCTTAACAAGACAAGAGACCCAGTACTTC
once	TRBD1	TRBV5-1	TRBJ2-3	CASSLAGTGRTDTQYF	TGCGCCAGCAGCTTGGCCGGGACAGGGAGGACAGATACGCAGTATTTT
.	TRBD1	TRBV5-1	TRBJ2-3	CASSPGQGFNTDTQYF	TGCGCCAGCAGCCCCGGACAGGGATTTAACACAGATACGCAGTATTTT
.	TRBD2	TRBV7-3	TRBJ2-2	CASSLAGANTGELFF	TGTGCCAGCAGTTTAGCGGGGGCGAACACCGGGGAGCTGTTTTTT
.	.	TRBV25-1	TRBJ2-3	CASSFARDTDTQYF	TGTGCCAGCAGCTTCGCGAGGGACACAGATACGCAGTATTTT
.	.	TRBV28	TRBJ2-5	CASSLGAGATQYF	TGTGCCAGCAGTTTAGGGGCAGGGGCGACCCAGTACTTC
.	.	TRBV28	TRBJ2-7	CASSLLGVEVFSHEQYF	TGTGCCAGCAGTTTACTAGGAGTCGAAGTCTTCAGCCACGAGCAGTACTTC
.	TRBD2	TRBV5-1	TRBJ2-3	CASSARAGGPADTQYF	TGCGCCAGCAGCGCGAGGGCGGGAGGGCCTGCAGATACGCAGTATTTT